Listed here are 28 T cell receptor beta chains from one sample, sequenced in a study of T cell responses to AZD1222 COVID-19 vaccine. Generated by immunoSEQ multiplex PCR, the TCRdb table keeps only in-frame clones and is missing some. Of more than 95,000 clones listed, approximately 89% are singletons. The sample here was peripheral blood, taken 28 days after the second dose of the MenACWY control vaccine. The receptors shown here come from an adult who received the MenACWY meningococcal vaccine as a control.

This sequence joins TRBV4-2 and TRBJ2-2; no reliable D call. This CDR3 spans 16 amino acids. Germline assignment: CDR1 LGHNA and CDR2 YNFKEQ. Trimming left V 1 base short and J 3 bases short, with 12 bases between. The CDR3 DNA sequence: TGTGCCAGCAGCCAAGTTGTGGGGTCAGACACCGGGGAGCTGTTTTTT. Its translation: CASSQVVGSDTGELFF.

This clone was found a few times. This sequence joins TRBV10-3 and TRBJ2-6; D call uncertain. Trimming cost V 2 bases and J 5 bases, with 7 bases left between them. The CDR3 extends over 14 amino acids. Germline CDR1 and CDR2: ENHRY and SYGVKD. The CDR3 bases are TGTGCCATCAGTGAGCCCCGTAGGGCCAACGTCCTGACTTTC. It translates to CAISEPRRANVLTF.

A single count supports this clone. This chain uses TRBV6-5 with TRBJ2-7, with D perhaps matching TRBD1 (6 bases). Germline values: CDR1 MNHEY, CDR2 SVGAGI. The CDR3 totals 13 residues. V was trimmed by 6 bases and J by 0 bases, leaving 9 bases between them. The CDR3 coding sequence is TGTGCCAGCAGCCAGGGGATCTCCTACGAGCAGTACTTC. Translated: CASSQGISYEQYF.

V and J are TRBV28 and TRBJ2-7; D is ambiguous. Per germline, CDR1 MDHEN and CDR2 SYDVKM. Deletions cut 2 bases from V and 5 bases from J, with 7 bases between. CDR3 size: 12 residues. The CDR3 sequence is CASSLIMDEQYF. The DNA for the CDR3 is TGTGCCAGCAGTTTAATTATGGACGAGCAGTACTTC.

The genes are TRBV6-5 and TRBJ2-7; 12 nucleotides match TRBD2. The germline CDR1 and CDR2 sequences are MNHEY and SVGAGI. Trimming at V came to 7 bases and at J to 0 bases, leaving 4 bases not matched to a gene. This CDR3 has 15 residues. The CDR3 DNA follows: TGTGCCAGCACCAAGGGACTAGCGGGCTCCTACGAGCAGTACTTC. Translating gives CASTKGLAGSYEQYF.

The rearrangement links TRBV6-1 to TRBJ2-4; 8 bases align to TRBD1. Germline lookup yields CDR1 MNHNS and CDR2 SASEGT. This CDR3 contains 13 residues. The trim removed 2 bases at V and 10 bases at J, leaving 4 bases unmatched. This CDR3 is CASSEQGAQIQYF. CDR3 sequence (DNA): TGTGCCAGCAGTGAACAGGGGGCGCAAATTCAGTACTTC.

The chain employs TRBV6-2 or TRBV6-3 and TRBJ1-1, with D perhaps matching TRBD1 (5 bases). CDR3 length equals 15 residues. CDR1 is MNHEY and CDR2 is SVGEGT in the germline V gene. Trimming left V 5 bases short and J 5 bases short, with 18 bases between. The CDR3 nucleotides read TGTGCCAGCAGTAGTTACCCGTGGAGGGGAACTGAAGCTTTCTTT. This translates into CASSSYPWRGTEAFF.

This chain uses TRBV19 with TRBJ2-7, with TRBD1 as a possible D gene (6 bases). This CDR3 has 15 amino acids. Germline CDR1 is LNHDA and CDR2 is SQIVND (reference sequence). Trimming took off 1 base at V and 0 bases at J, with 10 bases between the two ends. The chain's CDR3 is CASSIGRGFSYEQYF. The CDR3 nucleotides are TGTGCCAGTAGTATAGGCAGGGGTTTCTCCTACGAGCAGTACTTC.

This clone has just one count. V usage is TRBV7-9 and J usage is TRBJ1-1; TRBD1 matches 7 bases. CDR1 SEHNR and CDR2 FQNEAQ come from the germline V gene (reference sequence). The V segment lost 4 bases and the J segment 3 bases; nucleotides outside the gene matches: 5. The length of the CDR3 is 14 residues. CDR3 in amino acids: CASSSTGAHTEAFF. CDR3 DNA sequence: TGTGCCAGCAGCTCCACAGGGGCCCACACTGAAGCTTTCTTT.

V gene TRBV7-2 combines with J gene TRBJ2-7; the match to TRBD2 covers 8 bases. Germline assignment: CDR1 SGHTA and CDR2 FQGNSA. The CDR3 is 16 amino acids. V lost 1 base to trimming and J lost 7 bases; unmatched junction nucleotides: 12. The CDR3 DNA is TGTGCCAGCAGCTTAGAGGCGGGGGGCCTCCGAGGAGAGCAGTACTTC. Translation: CASSLEAGGLRGEQYF.

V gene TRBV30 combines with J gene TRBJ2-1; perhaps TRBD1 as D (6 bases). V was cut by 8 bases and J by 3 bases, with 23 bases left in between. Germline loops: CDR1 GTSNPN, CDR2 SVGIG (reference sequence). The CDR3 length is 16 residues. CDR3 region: CAGTPPTGPNYNEQFF. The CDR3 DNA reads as TGTGCCGGCACCCCCCCCACAGGGCCCAACTACAATGAGCAGTTCTTC. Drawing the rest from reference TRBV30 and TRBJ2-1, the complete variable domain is SQTIHQWPATLVQPVGSPLSLECTVEGTSNPNLYWYRQAAGRGLQLLFYSVGIGQISSEVPQNLSASRPQDRQFILSSKKLLLSDSGFYLCAGTPPTGPNYNEQFFGPGTRLTVL.

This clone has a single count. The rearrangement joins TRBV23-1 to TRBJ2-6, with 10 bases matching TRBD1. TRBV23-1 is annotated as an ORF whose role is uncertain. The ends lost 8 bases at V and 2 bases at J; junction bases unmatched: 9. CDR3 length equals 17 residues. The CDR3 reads CASRAGTGVTGANVLTF. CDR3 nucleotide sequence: TGCGCCAGCCGCGCCGGGACAGGGGTTACTGGGGCCAACGTCCTGACTTTC.

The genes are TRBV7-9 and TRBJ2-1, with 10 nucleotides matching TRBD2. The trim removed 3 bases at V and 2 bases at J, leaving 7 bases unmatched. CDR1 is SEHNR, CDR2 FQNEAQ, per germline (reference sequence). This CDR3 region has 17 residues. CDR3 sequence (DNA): TGTGCCAGCAGCTTGCTCCCTAGCGGGGGCCCCTACAATGAGCAGTTCTTC. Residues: CASSLLPSGGPYNEQFF. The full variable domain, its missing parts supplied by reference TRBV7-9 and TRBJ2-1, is DTGVSQNPRHKITKRGQNVTFRCDPISEHNRLYWYRQTLGQGPEFLTYFQNEAQLEKSRLLSDRFSAERPKGSFSTLEIQRTEQGDSAMYLCASSLLPSGGPYNEQFFGPGTRLTVL.

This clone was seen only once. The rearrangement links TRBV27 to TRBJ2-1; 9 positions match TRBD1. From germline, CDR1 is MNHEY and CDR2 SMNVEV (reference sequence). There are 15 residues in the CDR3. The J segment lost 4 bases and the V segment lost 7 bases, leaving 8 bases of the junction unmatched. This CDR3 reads CASKGQGWIYNEQFF. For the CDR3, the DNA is TGTGCCAGCAAGGGACAGGGATGGATATACAATGAGCAGTTCTTC.

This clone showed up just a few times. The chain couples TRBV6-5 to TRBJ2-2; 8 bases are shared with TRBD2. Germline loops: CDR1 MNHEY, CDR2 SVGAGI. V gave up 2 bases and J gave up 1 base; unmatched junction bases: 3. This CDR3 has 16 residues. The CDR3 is CASSYGLAGNTGELFF. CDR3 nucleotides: TGTGCCAGCAGTTACGGGCTAGCGGGGAACACCGGGGAGCTGTTTTTT.

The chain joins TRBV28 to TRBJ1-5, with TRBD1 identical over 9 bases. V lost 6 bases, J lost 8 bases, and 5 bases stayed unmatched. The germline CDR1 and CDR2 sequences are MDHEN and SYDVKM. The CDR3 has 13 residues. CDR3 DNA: TGTGCCAGCAGAACAGGGGGCACGGAGCCCCAGCATTTT. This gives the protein CASRTGGTEPQHF.

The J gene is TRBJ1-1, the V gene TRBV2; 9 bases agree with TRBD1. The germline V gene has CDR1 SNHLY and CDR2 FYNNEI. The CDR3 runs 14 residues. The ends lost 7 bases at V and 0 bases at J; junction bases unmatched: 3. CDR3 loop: CASMGQGVNTEAFF. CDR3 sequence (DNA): TGTGCCAGCATGGGACAGGGCGTGAACACTGAAGCTTTCTTT.

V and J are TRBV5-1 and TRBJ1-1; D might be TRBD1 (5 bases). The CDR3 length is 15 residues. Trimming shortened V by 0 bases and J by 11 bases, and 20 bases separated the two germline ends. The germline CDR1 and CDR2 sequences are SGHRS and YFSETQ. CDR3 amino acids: CASSLDRFRTRVAFF. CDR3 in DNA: TGCGCCAGCAGCTTGGACAGGTTCCGAACAAGGGTTGCTTTCTTT.

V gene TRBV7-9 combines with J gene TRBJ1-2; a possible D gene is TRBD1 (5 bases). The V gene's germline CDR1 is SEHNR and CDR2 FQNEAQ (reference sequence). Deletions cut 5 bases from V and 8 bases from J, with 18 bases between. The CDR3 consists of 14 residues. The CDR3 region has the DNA TGTGCCAGCAGCCGAAATCAGGGTTTCGGCGGCTACACCTTC. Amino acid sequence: CASSRNQGFGGYTF.

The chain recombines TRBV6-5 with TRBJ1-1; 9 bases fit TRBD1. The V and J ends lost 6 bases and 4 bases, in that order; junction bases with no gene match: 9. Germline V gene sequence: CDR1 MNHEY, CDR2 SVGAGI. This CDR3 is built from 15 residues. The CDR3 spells CASSLGQGSSTEAFF. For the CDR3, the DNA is TGTGCCAGCAGCCTGGGACAGGGCAGCAGCACTGAAGCTTTCTTT.

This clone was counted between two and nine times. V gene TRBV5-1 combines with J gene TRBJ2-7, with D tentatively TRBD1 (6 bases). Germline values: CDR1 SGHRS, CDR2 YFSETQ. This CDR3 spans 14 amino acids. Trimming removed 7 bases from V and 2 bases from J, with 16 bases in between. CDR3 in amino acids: CASHPTGSTYEQYF. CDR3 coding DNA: TGCGCCAGCCATCCGACAGGATCCACCTACGAGCAGTACTTC. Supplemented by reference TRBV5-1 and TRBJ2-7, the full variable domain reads KAGVTQTPRYLIKTRGQQVTLSCSPISGHRSVSWYQQTPGQGLQFLFEYFSETQRNKGNFPGRFSGRQFSNSRSEMNVSTLELGDSALYLCASHPTGSTYEQYFGPGTRLTVT.

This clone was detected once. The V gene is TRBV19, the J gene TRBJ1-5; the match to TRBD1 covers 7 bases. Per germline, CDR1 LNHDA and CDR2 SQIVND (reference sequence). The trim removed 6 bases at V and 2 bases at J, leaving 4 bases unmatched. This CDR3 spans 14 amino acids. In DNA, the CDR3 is TGTGCCAGTAGCTACAGGGGCGGCAATCAGCCCCAGCATTTT. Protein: CASSYRGGNQPQHF.

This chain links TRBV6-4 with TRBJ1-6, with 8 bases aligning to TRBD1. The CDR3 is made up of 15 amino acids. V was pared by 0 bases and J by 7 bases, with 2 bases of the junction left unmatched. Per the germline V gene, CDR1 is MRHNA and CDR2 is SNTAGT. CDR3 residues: CASSDSTGDNSPLHF. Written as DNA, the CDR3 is TGTGCCAGCAGTGACTCGACAGGGGACAATTCACCCCTCCACTTT.

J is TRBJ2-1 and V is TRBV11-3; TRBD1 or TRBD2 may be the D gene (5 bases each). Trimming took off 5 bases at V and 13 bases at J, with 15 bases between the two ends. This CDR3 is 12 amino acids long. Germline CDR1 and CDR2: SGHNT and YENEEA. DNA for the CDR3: TGTGCCAGCAGCCCTAATGCCGGGGCTCAGTTCTTC. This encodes CASSPNAGAQFF.

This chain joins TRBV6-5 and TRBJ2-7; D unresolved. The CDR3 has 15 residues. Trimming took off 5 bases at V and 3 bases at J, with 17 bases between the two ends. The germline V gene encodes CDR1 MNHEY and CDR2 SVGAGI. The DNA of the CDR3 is TGTGCCAGCAGTATTACCTTTGGCGCGTACTACGAGCAGTACTTC. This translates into CASSITFGAYYEQYF.

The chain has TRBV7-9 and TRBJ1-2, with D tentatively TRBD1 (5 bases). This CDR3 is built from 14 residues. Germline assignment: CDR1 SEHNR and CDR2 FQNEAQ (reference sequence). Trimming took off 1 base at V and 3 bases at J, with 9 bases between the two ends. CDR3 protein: CASSLGQLDYGYTF. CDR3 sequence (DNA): TGTGCCAGCAGCTTAGGACAGCTCGACTATGGCTACACCTTC.

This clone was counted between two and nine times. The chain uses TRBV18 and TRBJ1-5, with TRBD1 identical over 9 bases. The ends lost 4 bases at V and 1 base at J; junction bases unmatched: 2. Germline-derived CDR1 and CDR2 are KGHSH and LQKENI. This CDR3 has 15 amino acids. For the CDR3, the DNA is TGTGCCAGCTCACAAGACAGGGGGAGCAATCAGCCCCAGCATTTT. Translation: CASSQDRGSNQPQHF.

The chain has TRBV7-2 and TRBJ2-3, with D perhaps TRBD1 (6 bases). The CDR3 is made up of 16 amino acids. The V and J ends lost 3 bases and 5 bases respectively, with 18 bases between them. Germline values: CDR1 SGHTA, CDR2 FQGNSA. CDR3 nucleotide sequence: TGTGCCAGCAGCTTCACGGCAGGGGCGGCGGGAGATACGCAGTATTTT. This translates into CASSFTAGAAGDTQYF.